The present T cell receptor (beta chain) was sequenced within a study of shared clonotypes between healthy human individuals. Study results and limitations: A limitation of the genetic and exposure-history diversity represented arose from few donors. Compared with clonotypes that all four donors shared, non-shared clonotypes had lower generation probabilities.

The CDR3 runs 14 residues. CDR1 and CDR2 from the germline V gene are MNHEY and SVGAGI. V was pared by 0 bases and J by 7 bases, with 12 bases between. Authors' methods: ImmunoSEQ junction-only sequences lacked quality scores, so their filtering differed. Method: immunoSEQ multiplex PCR; TCRdb's copy keeps in-frame clones and lacks some. V and J calls plus clone size are reproduced from that table; the DNA served to infer D and trimming. The sample lists around 1.1 million clones, 70% to 85% occurring once. Concerning this clone: Its antigen is unidentified.

The origin of this receptor is a man between 18 and 35 years old in good health. Some clones in this sample may be carry-over from other donors' samples. Sequencing was carried out using memory CD4+ T cells from PBMCs. The subset was: CD45RA-negative fraction. The chain uses TRBV6-5 and TRBJ1-2, with D tentatively TRBD1 (6 bases). The CDR3 loop is CASSYSSGVRGYTF. The CDR3 DNA follows: TGTGCCAGCAGTTACTCATCAGGGGTACGTGGCTACACCTTC.